This TCR beta chain was captured in a study of blood T cells in healthy people across ages. This CDR3 contains 14 residues. The germline gives CDR1 SGHTA, CDR2 FQGNSA. V shed 8 bases and J 6 bases; nucleotides not matched to a gene: 12. A second PCR of roughly 7 to 11 cycles used a sample-barcoded 5' primer and a J-beta primer mix. A template-switch adaptor with 12 random nucleotides tagged each cDNA molecule. Each CDR3 protein gets one entry after TCRdb re-called the 5' RACE reads with MiXCR. This table holds some 1,800,000 distinct CDR3 sequences, about two fifths found once. This chain joins TRBV7-2 and TRBJ2-7; 8 bases fit TRBD2. Sequenced: blood. The sequence derives from a human donor in good health. CDR3 region: CASGPGRGTGEQYF. CDR3 in DNA: TGTGCCAGCGGCCCCGGGAGGGGTACGGGCGAGCAGTACTTC. The whole variable domain, remainder taken from reference TRBV7-2 and TRBJ2-7, is GAGVSQSPSNKVTEKGKDVELRCDPISGHTALYWYRQSLGQGLEFLIYFQGNSAPDKSGLPSDRFSAERTGGSVSTLTIQRTQQEDSAVYLCASGPGRGTGEQYFGPGTRLTVT.